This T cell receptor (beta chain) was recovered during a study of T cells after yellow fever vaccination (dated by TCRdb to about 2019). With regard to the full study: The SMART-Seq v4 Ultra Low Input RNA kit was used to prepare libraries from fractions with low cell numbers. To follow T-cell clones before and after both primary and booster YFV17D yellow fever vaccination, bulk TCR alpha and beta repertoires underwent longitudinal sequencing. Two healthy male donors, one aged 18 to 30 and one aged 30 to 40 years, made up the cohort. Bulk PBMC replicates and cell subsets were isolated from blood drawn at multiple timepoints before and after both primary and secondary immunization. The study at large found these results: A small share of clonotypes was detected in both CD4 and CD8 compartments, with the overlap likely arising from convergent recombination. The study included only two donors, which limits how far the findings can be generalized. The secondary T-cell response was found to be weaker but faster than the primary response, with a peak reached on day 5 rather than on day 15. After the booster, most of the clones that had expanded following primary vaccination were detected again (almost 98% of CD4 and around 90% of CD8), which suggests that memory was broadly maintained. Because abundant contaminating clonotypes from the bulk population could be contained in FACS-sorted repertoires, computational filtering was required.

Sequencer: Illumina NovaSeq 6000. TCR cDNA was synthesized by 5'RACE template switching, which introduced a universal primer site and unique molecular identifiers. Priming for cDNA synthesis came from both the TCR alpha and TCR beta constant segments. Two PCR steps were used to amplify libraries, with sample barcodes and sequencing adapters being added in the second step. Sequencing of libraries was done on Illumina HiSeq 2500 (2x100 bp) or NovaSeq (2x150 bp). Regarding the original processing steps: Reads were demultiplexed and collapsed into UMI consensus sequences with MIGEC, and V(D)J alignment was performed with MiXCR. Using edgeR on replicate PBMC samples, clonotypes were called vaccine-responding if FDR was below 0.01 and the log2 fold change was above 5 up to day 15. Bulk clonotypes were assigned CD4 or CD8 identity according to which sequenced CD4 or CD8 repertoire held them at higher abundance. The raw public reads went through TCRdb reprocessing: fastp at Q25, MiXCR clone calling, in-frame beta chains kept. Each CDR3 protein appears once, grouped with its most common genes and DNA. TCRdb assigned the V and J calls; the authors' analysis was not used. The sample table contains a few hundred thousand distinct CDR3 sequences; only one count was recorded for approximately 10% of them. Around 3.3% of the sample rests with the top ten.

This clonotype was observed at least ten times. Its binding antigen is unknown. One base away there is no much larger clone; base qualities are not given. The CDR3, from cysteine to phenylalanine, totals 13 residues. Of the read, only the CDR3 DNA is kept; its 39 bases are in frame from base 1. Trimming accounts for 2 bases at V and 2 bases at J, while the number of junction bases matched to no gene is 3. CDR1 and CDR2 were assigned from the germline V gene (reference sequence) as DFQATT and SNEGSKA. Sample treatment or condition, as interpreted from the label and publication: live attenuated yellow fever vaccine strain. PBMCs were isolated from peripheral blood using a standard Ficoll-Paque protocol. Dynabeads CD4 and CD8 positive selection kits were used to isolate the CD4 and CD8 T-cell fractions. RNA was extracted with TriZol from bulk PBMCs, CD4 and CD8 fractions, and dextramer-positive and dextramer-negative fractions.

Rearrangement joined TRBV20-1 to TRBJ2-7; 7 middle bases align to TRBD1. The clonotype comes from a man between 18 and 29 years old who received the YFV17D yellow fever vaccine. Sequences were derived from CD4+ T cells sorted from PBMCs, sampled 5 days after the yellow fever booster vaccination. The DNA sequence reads TGCAGTGCTAGAACAGGACAGGCCTACGAGCAGTACTTC. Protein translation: CSARTGQAYEQYF.